The rows below give T cell receptor beta chains drawn from one sample of a study of human T cells and chemical hapten exposure. TCRdb re-derived calls from the RACE reads in MiXCR, one entry per CDR3 protein. Of about 120,000 distinct CDR3 sequences listed, around an eighth are singletons. This specimen was whole blood, taken in connection with sensitization to the hapten diphenylcyclopropenone (DPC). Receptor source: a young woman with alopecia areata. Some clones in this sample may be carry-over from other donors' samples. Both conserved end residues are part of each CDR3.

v_call cdr3_length cdr3_aa
TRBV20-1 17 CSAWTSGGLANTGELFF
TRBV28 12 CASVGSRTEAFF
TRBV12-3/TRBV12-4 11 CGDREVYEAFF
TRBV5-1 14 CASSQDRGMEKLFF
TRBV24-1 13 CATAGGSYNEQFF
TRBV18 17 CASSPPGGLSGNTEAFF
TRBV30 12 CAQGRDGYGYTF
TRBV5-1 14 CASSSPGGYTEAFF
TRBV25-1 13 CASSGDSNEKLFF
TRBV19 14 CASKGQGGTYEQYF
TRBV6-1 17 CATTSIPGQYSNQPQHF
TRBV15 13 CATSRVRNSPLHF
TRBV29-1 14 CSASLMRAYNEQFF
TRBV23-1 12 CASSLPTSWQFF
TRBV6-2/TRBV6-3 12 CASSKPPGPNYF
TRBV12-3/TRBV12-4 14 CASRPRRGTGELFF
TRBV20-1 12 CSARRENYGYTF
TRBV18 17 CASSPLAGAPSQETQYF
TRBV7-8 15 CASAHQRGSNQPQHF
TRBV23-1 14 CASSPIGSSYEQYF
TRBV4-3 16 CASSQAGTGGWETQYF
TRBV15 21 CATSSQRTSGGARGSKNIQYF